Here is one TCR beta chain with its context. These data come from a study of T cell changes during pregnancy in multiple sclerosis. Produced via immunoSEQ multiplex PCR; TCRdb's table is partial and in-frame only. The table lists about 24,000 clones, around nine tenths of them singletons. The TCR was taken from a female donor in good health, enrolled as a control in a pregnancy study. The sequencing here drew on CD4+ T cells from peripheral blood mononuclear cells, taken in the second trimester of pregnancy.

The CDR3 DNA reads TGTGCCAGCAGTTACCCACTAGCGGGAGGGCCTAGGACCACGGAGACCCAGTACTTC. This gives the protein CASSYPLAGGPRTTETQYF. The chain joins TRBV28 to TRBJ2-5; TRBD2 matches 13 bases. V shed 4 bases, J shed 5 bases, and the junction held 16 bases outside the gene matches. Germline CDR1 is MDHEN and CDR2 is SYDVKM. This CDR3 has 19 residues.